The 22 T cell receptor beta chains below all came from one sample that was sequenced in a study of graft-versus-host responses after intestinal transplantation. Assay used: immunoSEQ multiplex PCR; TCRdb lists only in-frame clones, some missing. Of 13,000 or so clones in the sample, about 36% are singletons; the top ten hold about 1%. Sequenced material: alloreactive CD4+ T cells from a mixed lymphocyte reaction culture, taken before intestinal transplant. Regarding subset: CFSE-low proliferating T cells sorted from approximately 6-day pre-transplant mixed lymphocyte reaction (GvH or HvG direction). The receptor source for this set is a human patient who received an intestinal transplant.

This clone was picked up a small number of times. The J gene is TRBJ1-3, the V gene TRBV7-2; TRBD1 aligns across 7 bases. The V and J ends lost 5 bases and 2 bases, in that order; junction bases with no gene match: 3. CDR3 length equals 14 residues. In germline, CDR1 is SGHTA, CDR2 FQGNSA. Written as DNA, the CDR3 is TGTGCCAGCAGCCCTCAGGGGGCTGGAAACACCATATATTTT. Translating gives CASSPQGAGNTIYF.

V usage is TRBV19 and J usage is TRBJ1-2; possibly TRBD1 for D (5 bases). The CDR3 length is 14 residues. Per germline, CDR1 LNHDA and CDR2 SQIVND (reference sequence). The ends were cut back, 5 bases at V and 2 bases at J, with 12 bases in the middle. The chain's CDR3 is CASSGWGGNYGYTF. The CDR3 region has the DNA TGTGCCAGTAGTGGATGGGGGGGAAACTATGGCTACACCTTC. Filled out from reference TRBV19 and TRBJ1-2, the complete variable domain reads DGGITQSPKYLFRKEGQNVTLSCEQNLNHDAMYWYRQDPGQGLRLIYYSQIVNDFQKGDIAEGYSVSREKKESFPLTVTSAQKNPTAFYLCASSGWGGNYGYTFGSGTRLTVV.

This clone was recorded a few times. The V call is TRBV10-3, the J call TRBJ1-6; 9 nucleotides agree with TRBD1. Germline trimming cut 2 bases from V and 5 bases from J; bases unmatched to any gene: 1. CDR3 length: 15 residues. Germline CDR1 ENHRY, CDR2 SYGVKD. The CDR3 protein is CAISEGTGHNSPLHF. The CDR3 DNA reads as TGTGCCATCAGTGAGGGGACAGGGCATAATTCACCCCTCCACTTT.

This clone has just a few counts. The J gene is TRBJ2-2, the V gene TRBV5-1, with a possible D match to TRBD1 (5 bases). The V end was cut by 4 bases, the J end by 4 bases, with 8 bases between. The CDR3 totals 13 residues. Looked up from germline, CDR1 is SGHRS and CDR2 is YFSETQ. CDR3 residues: CASSNQGTGELFF. CDR3 coding DNA: TGCGCCAGCAGCAACCAGGGCACCGGGGAGCTGTTTTTT.

The rearrangement uses TRBV5-1 and TRBJ1-5; 7 bases match TRBD1. CDR1 is SGHRS, CDR2 YFSETQ, per germline. The V gene end was trimmed by 1 base and the J gene end by 4 bases; junction bases not matched to a gene: 5. This CDR3 comprises 15 residues. The CDR3 bases are TGCGCCAGCAGCTTGTCGGGACAGAATAATCAGCCCCAGCATTTT. Amino acids: CASSLSGQNNQPQHF.

J is TRBJ2-4 and V is TRBV21-1; TRBD2 reflects the table's D call only, with no check against the DNA. TRBV21-1 is labeled a pseudogene. The CDR3 spans 18 residues. The CDR3 reads CASSQDQRGDPTKNIQYF. The CDR3 region has the DNA TGTGCCAGCAGCCAAGACCAGCGGGGGGACCCTACCAAAAACATTCAGTACTTC.

This clone turned up a few times. The chain combines TRBV7-9 with TRBJ2-7; TRBD2 is a possible D gene (5 bases). Germline values: CDR1 SEHNR, CDR2 FQNEAQ (reference sequence). The CDR3 runs 13 residues. With 1 base removed from V and 4 bases from J, the gap between germline ends came to 8 bases. The CDR3 spells CASSLGSGYEQYF. The CDR3 DNA follows: TGTGCCAGCAGCTTAGGTTCGGGGTACGAGCAGTACTTC.

This clone was counted between two and nine times. The chain couples TRBV4-1 to TRBJ2-6, with 7 positions matching TRBD1. This CDR3 has 19 amino acids. The ends lost 0 bases at V and 0 bases at J; junction bases unmatched: 8. Germline CDR1 reads MGHRA; CDR2 reads YSYEKL. The CDR3, as DNA: TGCGCCAGCAGCCAAGAACCGGGACAGCTGTTCTCTGGGGCCAACGTCCTGACTTTC. This encodes CASSQEPGQLFSGANVLTF.

This clone showed up just a few times. The V call is TRBV4-3, the J call TRBJ2-3; 9 bases match TRBD2. Germline-derived CDR1 and CDR2 are LGHNA and YSLEER. There are 18 residues in the CDR3. V shed 4 bases, J shed 4 bases, and the junction held 15 bases outside the gene matches. Here the CDR3 DNA reads TGCGCCAGCAGCCCAACGGCGGGGGGGCGGAGGGCCGCAGATACGCAGTATTTT. The encoded protein is CASSPTAGGRRAADTQYF.

This clone has more than one count but fewer than ten. The V gene is TRBV7-9, the J gene TRBJ2-7, with 9 bases aligning to TRBD1. The CDR3 spans 14 residues. Germline CDR1 SEHNR, CDR2 FQNEAQ (reference sequence). Unmatched junction bases numbered 1, after V lost 1 base and J lost 3 bases. CDR3 DNA sequence: TGTGCCAGCAGCTTAGGGGGACAGGGCTACGAGCAGTACTTC. Protein product: CASSLGGQGYEQYF.

This clone is classed as medium-sized. V is TRBV2 and J is TRBJ2-6; TRBD1 aligns across 11 bases. Looked up from germline, CDR1 is SNHLY and CDR2 is FYNNEI. The CDR3 extends over 16 amino acids. Unmatched junction bases numbered 3, after V lost 6 bases and J lost 2 bases. Here the CDR3 reads CASRSGQGAGANVLTF. The CDR3 DNA is TGTGCCAGCAGATCGGGACAGGGGGCTGGGGCCAACGTCCTGACTTTC.

The rearrangement joins TRBV19 to TRBJ1-5; D uncertain. This CDR3 has 14 residues. Per the germline V gene, CDR1 is LNHDA and CDR2 is SQIVND (reference sequence). V lost 3 bases and J 0 bases, leaving 6 bases between the germline ends. The CDR3 sequence is CASSILPSNQPQHF. The CDR3 DNA sequence: TGTGCCAGTAGTATCCTCCCTAGCAATCAGCCCCAGCATTTT.

The chain employs TRBV6-5 and TRBJ2-1; 9 bases match TRBD1. CDR3 length equals 14 residues. CDR1 and CDR2 from the germline V gene are MNHEY and SVGAGI. After removal of 5 bases from V and 8 bases from J, the junction contained 7 bases not matched to a gene. CDR3 sequence reads: CASSIQTGGDEQFF. CDR3 coding DNA: TGTGCCAGCAGTATTCAAACAGGGGGCGATGAGCAGTTCTTC.

The V call is TRBV7-9, the J call TRBJ2-5; TRBD2 matches 9 bases. The CDR3 has 16 residues. Germline loops: CDR1 SEHNR, CDR2 FQNEAQ (reference sequence). Germline trimming cut 3 bases from V and 5 bases from J; bases unmatched to any gene: 10. CDR3: CASSFLRGLAGETQYF. The CDR3, as DNA: TGTGCCAGCAGCTTCCTCCGGGGACTAGCAGGGGAGACCCAGTACTTC.

The sample holds a few counts of this clone. This sequence joins TRBV6-5 and TRBJ2-5; no definite D call. CDR1 and CDR2 (germline): MNHEY, SVGAGI. Between the trimmed V and J ends, which lost 0 bases and 7 bases, there was a span of 9 bases. This CDR3 has 13 residues. The CDR3 DNA is TGTGCCAGCAGTTACTCCTATACGGGGACCCAGTACTTC. It translates to CASSYSYTGTQYF.

This clone has just one count. The V and J genes are TRBV5-6 and TRBJ1-5; D gene ambiguous. The V and J ends lost 0 bases and 6 bases respectively, with 7 bases between them. The CDR3 is 13 residues long. The germline V gene has CDR1 SGHDT and CDR2 YYEEEE. CDR3 sequence reads: CASSLAQIQPQHF. For the CDR3, the DNA is TGTGCCAGCAGCTTGGCCCAGATTCAGCCCCAGCATTTT.

By sample fraction, this clone is medium-sized (0.01 to 0.1%). V is TRBV5-6 and J is TRBJ1-1, with TRBD1 matching 9 bases. Germline V gene data show CDR1 as SGHDT and CDR2 as YYEEEE. There are 16 residues in the CDR3. The V segment lost 0 bases and the J segment 5 bases; nucleotides outside the gene matches: 8. The CDR3 sequence: CASSLGGTGKSTEAFF. The CDR3 DNA reads TGTGCCAGCAGCTTGGGGGGGACAGGGAAGAGTACTGAAGCTTTCTTT.

The chain links TRBV5-8 to TRBJ2-7; 9 bases are a match to TRBD1. CDR1 is SGHTS and CDR2 is YDEGEE in the germline V gene. This CDR3 comprises 15 residues. Unmatched junction bases numbered 11, after V lost 3 bases and J lost 7 bases. CDR3: CASSWTGTGSREQYF. In nucleotides, the CDR3 is TGTGCCAGCAGCTGGACGGGGACAGGGTCTAGAGAGCAGTACTTC.

The V and J genes are TRBV19 and TRBJ2-1; TRBD2 matches at 9 bases. Germline lookup yields CDR1 LNHDA and CDR2 SQIVND (reference sequence). The ends lost 3 bases at V and 9 bases at J; junction bases unmatched: 9. The CDR3 totals 15 residues. The CDR3 DNA sequence: TGTGCCAGTAGTATTATAGCGGGGGACCGAGGTGAGCAGTTCTTC. Translated: CASSIIAGDRGEQFF.

V gene TRBV18 combines with J gene TRBJ1-5; the match to TRBD1 covers 10 bases. V shed 4 bases and J 4 bases; nucleotides not matched to a gene: 1. The CDR3 covers 14 residues. From germline, CDR1 is KGHSH and CDR2 LQKENI. As DNA, the CDR3 is TGTGCCAGCTCACTGGGACAGGGGAATCAGCCCCAGCATTTT. Residues: CASSLGQGNQPQHF.

The chain employs TRBV10-2 and TRBJ2-3, with 10 nucleotides matching TRBD2. Trimming at V came to 0 bases and at J to 5 bases, leaving 5 bases not matched to a gene. This CDR3 is 16 amino acids long. From germline, CDR1 is WSHSY and CDR2 SAAADI. Written as DNA, the CDR3 is TGCGCCAGCAGTGAGTCGTTAGCGGGGGGTCGAGATACGCAGTATTTT. This translates into CASSESLAGGRDTQYF.

The count of this clone is one. CDR3 bases: TGTGCCAGCAGCTTGGGGACTACCTACAATGAGCAGTTCTTC. Encoded protein: CASSLGTTYNEQFF. The chain has TRBV5-4 and TRBJ2-1; perhaps TRBD2 as D (6 bases). CDR1 is SGHNT and CDR2 is YYREEE in the germline V gene (reference sequence). This CDR3 is built from 14 residues. Trimming cost V 0 bases and J 2 bases, with 6 bases left between them.